Presented here are 21 T cell receptor beta chains from one specimen sequenced in a study of blood T cell repertoires in COVID-19. TCRdb's copy holds only in-frame clones and misses some; the assay was immunoSEQ multiplex PCR. The data hold over 90,000 clones, with almost 85% observed a single time. The sequenced sample consisted of peripheral blood. These receptors all stem from a man aged 50-59 years with active or convalescent COVID-19.

The chain links TRBV10-3 to TRBJ2-7; D might be TRBD1 (5 bases). Per the germline V gene, CDR1 is ENHRY and CDR2 is SYGVKD. This CDR3 has 13 amino acids. V was shortened by 3 bases and J by 3 bases, with 9 bases between the two germline ends. CDR3 amino acids: CAISEGVRYEQYF. Written as DNA, the CDR3 is TGTGCCATCAGTGAAGGGGTCCGCTACGAGCAGTACTTC.

This chain links TRBV6-1 with TRBJ2-7; weak D call: TRBD1 (7 bases). The CDR3 runs to 13 residues. The V gene's germline CDR1 is MNHNS and CDR2 SASEGT. V dropped 1 base and J dropped 7 bases, with 11 bases sitting between them. CDR3 region: CASSEEQGREQYV. CDR3 nucleotides: TGTGCCAGCAGTGAAGAACAGGGGAGGGAGCAGTACGTC.

The rearrangement uses TRBV6-6 and TRBJ1-1, with 7 bases aligning to TRBD1. This CDR3 comprises 11 residues. V was pared by 5 bases and J by 8 bases, with 2 bases of the junction left unmatched. The germline V gene has CDR1 MNHNY and CDR2 SVGAGI (reference sequence). CDR3 in DNA: TGTGCCAGCAGTCCGGGACAGGAAGCTTTCTTT. Amino acid sequence: CASSPGQEAFF.

The chain couples TRBV28 to TRBJ2-7; D may be TRBD2 (5 bases). From germline, CDR1 is MDHEN and CDR2 SYDVKM. Trimming removed 2 bases at V and 0 bases at J, with 11 bases between. The CDR3 extends over 15 amino acids. The CDR3 spells CASSLTGILSYEQYF. The CDR3, as DNA: TGTGCCAGCAGTTTAACCGGGATCCTCTCCTACGAGCAGTACTTC.

This clone turned up a few times. The chain is built from TRBV29-1 and TRBJ1-1, with TRBD1 identical over 8 bases. Germline CDR1 reads SQVTM; CDR2 reads ANQGSEA. This CDR3 has 14 amino acids. V dropped 7 bases and J dropped 0; count of bases not matched to a gene: 7. The CDR3 sequence: CSATQGAMNTEAFF. Here the CDR3 DNA reads TGCAGCGCTACCCAGGGGGCCATGAACACTGAAGCTTTCTTT.

This clone was found a few times. The gene calls are TRBV20-1 and TRBJ1-2, with D possibly being TRBD1 (5 bases). This CDR3 has 12 residues. The V gene's germline CDR1 is DFQATT and CDR2 SNEGSKA (reference sequence). V lost 3 bases to trimming and J lost 4 bases, with 9 bases between them. Here the CDR3 reads CSASVRVYGYTF. The CDR3 coding sequence is TGCAGTGCTAGTGTCAGGGTCTATGGCTACACCTTC.

The chain couples TRBV28 to TRBJ1-5; perhaps TRBD1 as D (5 bases). V lost 3 bases to trimming and J lost 0 bases, with 9 bases between them. This CDR3 is 15 amino acids long. Germline CDR1 reads MDHEN; CDR2 reads SYDVKM. CDR3 amino acids: CASSFGQGSNQPQHF. The DNA of the CDR3 is TGTGCCAGCAGTTTTGGTCAGGGTAGCAATCAGCCCCAGCATTTT.

This clone was observed a single time. The genes are TRBV5-6 and TRBJ1-5; tentative D call: TRBD1 (5 bases). The V and J ends lost 1 base and 4 bases respectively, with 9 bases between them. The CDR3 spans 14 residues. Germline values: CDR1 SGHDT, CDR2 YYEEEE. The CDR3 region is CASSLTGYNQPQHF. As DNA, the CDR3 is TGTGCCAGCAGCTTGACAGGTTATAATCAGCCCCAGCATTTT.

The chain has TRBV7-9 and TRBJ1-2; no clear D gene. The germline V gene has CDR1 SEHNR and CDR2 FQNEAQ (reference sequence). The CDR3 consists of 15 residues. V was trimmed by 1 base and J by 5 bases, leaving 14 bases between them. The CDR3: CASSLDSGISYGYTF. In nucleotides, the CDR3 is TGTGCCAGCAGCTTAGATTCGGGGATAAGTTATGGCTACACCTTC.

V gene TRBV7-8 combines with J gene TRBJ2-7; D unclear. The CDR3 consists of 16 residues. Deletions cut 6 bases from V and 1 base from J, with 19 bases between. Germline V CDR1 and CDR2: SGHVS, FQNEAQ. CDR3 nucleotide sequence: TGTGCCAGCAGACCGCGACTGGCCTTACTTTCCTACGAGCAGTACTTC. This codes for CASRPRLALLSYEQYF. The full variable domain, rest sourced from reference TRBV7-8 and TRBJ2-7, is GAGVSQSPRYKVAKRGQDVALRCDPISGHVSLFWYQQALGQGPEFLTYFQNEAQLDKSGLPSDRFFAERPEGSVSTLKIQRTQQEDSAVYLCASRPRLALLSYEQYFGPGTRLTVT.

This clone showed up just once. The chain employs TRBV27 and TRBJ2-2; TRBD1 matches 11 bases. In germline, CDR1 is MNHEY, CDR2 SMNVEV (reference sequence). With V trimmed by 6 bases and J by 5 bases, 5 bases remained unmatched. This CDR3 region has 15 residues. CDR3 DNA: TGTGCCAGCAGAAAGGGACAGGGGGGTACCGGGGAGCTGTTTTTT. Translating gives CASRKGQGGTGELFF.

The chain joins TRBV7-2 to TRBJ2-7; 7 bases fit TRBD1. The CDR3 covers 14 residues. The trim removed 5 bases at V and 4 bases at J, leaving 8 bases unmatched. Germline CDR1 SGHTA, CDR2 FQGNSA. CDR3 in DNA: TGTGCCAGCAGCGTACAGGGGTTGGTTTACGAGCAGTACTTC. As protein: CASSVQGLVYEQYF.

The CDR3 nucleotides are TGTGCCAGCAGTTTGGGACAGGGAGGCTATGGCTACACCTTC. Translating it yields CASSLGQGGYGYTF. The chain joins TRBV6-5 to TRBJ1-2; 9 nucleotides align to TRBD1. Germline loops: CDR1 MNHEY, CDR2 SVGAGI. The CDR3 sequence is 14 residues long. The trim removed 4 bases at V and 4 bases at J, leaving 4 bases unmatched.

This clone was observed a few times. This chain connects TRBV4-1 to TRBJ2-5; TRBD2 matches at 12 bases. Trimming took 0 bases from V and 5 from J; bases not matched to a gene: 10. The CDR3 covers 18 residues. Germline CDR1 is MGHRA and CDR2 is YSYEKL. CDR3 sequence reads: CASSQESPLAGGPETQYF. The DNA of the CDR3 is TGCGCCAGCAGCCAAGAGTCCCCACTAGCGGGGGGCCCGGAGACCCAGTACTTC.

The CDR3, as DNA: TGCAGTGCTAATTCTCTCGGCTACACCTTC. It yields the protein CSANSLGYTF. The chain recombines TRBV20-1 with TRBJ1-2; unclear D gene. Germline CDR1 reads DFQATT; CDR2 reads SNEGSKA (reference sequence). With 4 bases removed from V and 8 bases from J, the gap between germline ends came to 8 bases. The length of the CDR3 is 10 residues.

The chain carries TRBV12-3 or TRBV12-4 and TRBJ1-2, with 8 bases identical to TRBD1. CDR3 length: 13 residues. Losses at the gene ends were 5 bases for V and 7 bases for J; bases not matched to a gene: 6. CDR3 nucleotide sequence: TGTGCCAGCAGTCAGACAGGGGCCGGTGGCTACACCTTC. As protein: CASSQTGAGGYTF.

This chain links TRBV5-1 with TRBJ2-3, with a tentative D call TRBD1 (6 bases). CDR1 and CDR2 from the germline V gene are SGHRS and YFSETQ. Trimming left V 4 bases short and J 4 bases short, with 10 bases between. This CDR3 is 13 amino acids long. Here the CDR3 DNA reads TGCGCCAGCAGCCAGGGACATTCAGATACGCAGTATTTT. This codes for CASSQGHSDTQYF. Full variable domain (remainder filled in from reference TRBV5-1 and TRBJ2-3): KAGVTQTPRYLIKTRGQQVTLSCSPISGHRSVSWYQQTPGQGLQFLFEYFSETQRNKGNFPGRFSGRQFSNSRSEMNVSTLELGDSALYLCASSQGHSDTQYFGPGTRLTVL.

Only a few counts were recorded for this clone. The CDR3 reads CATSDPGLAETDTQYF. In DNA form, the CDR3 reads TGTGCCACCAGTGACCCGGGACTAGCGGAGACAGATACGCAGTATTTT. J is TRBJ2-3 and V is TRBV24-1; 11 nucleotides agree with TRBD2. Germline CDR1 KGHDR, CDR2 SFDVKD. V was clipped by 4 bases and J by 3 bases; unmatched bases: 5. CDR3 size: 16 residues.

The CDR3 reads CASSSIGTGGTQYF. For the CDR3, the DNA is TGTGCCAGCAGCTCTATCGGGACGGGGGGAACGCAGTATTTT. The chain links TRBV7-2 to TRBJ2-3; 7 nucleotides line up with TRBD2. This CDR3 has 14 residues. V shed 4 bases, J shed 9 bases, and the junction held 10 bases outside the gene matches. CDR1 SGHTA and CDR2 FQGNSA come from the germline V gene.

The rearrangement uses TRBV11-3 and TRBJ2-2, with 7 positions matching TRBD1. This CDR3 region has 15 residues. Germline CDR1 reads SGHNT; CDR2 reads YENEEA. V shed 5 bases and J 1 base; nucleotides not matched to a gene: 4. Here the CDR3 DNA reads TGTGCCAGCAGCCCGGGACAGATGAACACCGGGGAGCTGTTTTTT. As protein: CASSPGQMNTGELFF.

The sample holds one count of this clone. This rearrangement joins TRBV9 to TRBJ2-2; TRBD1 matches 8 bases. V was clipped by 4 bases and J by 7 bases; unmatched bases: 9. The CDR3 is 15 amino acids. The germline V gene encodes CDR1 SGDLS and CDR2 YYNGEE. The DNA of the CDR3 is TGTGCCAGCAGCCAACGGACAGGGTTTAACGGGGAGCTGTTTTTT. Translating it yields CASSQRTGFNGELFF.